This T cell receptor beta chain was found in a study of shared clonotypes between healthy human individuals. Whole-study results and caveats: Among four donors, roughly 5% of naive CD4 clonotypes were found in common.

In the study's own analysis: ImmunoSEQ only sent back junction sequences with no quality scores, so filtering was done differently. Method: immunoSEQ multiplex PCR; TCRdb's copy keeps in-frame clones and lacks some. That table furnishes V, J and clone size, whereas the DNA furnished D and trimming. This table holds roughly 1,100,000 clones, about 76% found once. As regards this clone: Its cognate antigen is unknown.

The V end was cut by 2 bases, the J end by 1 base, with 17 bases between. The CDR3 is 16 amino acids. Per the germline V gene, CDR1 is SQVTM and CDR2 is ANQGSEA. The sequence was obtained from a man aged 18 to 35 in good health. The rearrangement links TRBV29-1 to TRBJ1-2; D remains ambiguous. The sample comprised memory CD4+ T cells sorted from blood. Regarding subset: CD45RA-negative fraction. The CDR3 reads CSVERLAYPNNYGYTF. CDR3 nucleotides: TGCAGCGTTGAACGGTTGGCCTACCCCAATAACTATGGCTACACCTTC.